The rows below give T cell receptor beta chains drawn from one sample of a study of cytomegalovirus exposure and HLA in healthy donors. Clones were read by immunoSEQ multiplex PCR, and TCRdb kept only the in-frame ones, dropping some. Altogether under 400,000 clones are present, approximately 85% being singletons, with the ten largest covering around 0.88%. Sequencing was performed on PBMCs. Every receptor here comes from a man aged 25 to 40 in good health and CMV-seronegative. Each CDR3 is given with its conserved first and last residue. D genes are given only for firm matches. Size is stated for part of the rows, as once, few or many counts, or as a class when the clone is expanded.

D gene	J gene	clone size	V gene	CDR3 protein	CDR3 DNA
-	TRBJ1-3	-	TRBV7-2	CASSFRTSPGNTIYF	TGTGCCAGCAGTTTCCGGACTTCACCTGGAAACACCATATATTTT
-	TRBJ1-1	few	TRBV10-1	CASSGTENTEAFF	TGCGCCAGCAGTGGGACAGAGAACACTGAAGCTTTCTTT
-	TRBJ2-1	-	TRBV6-5	CASRRTAYNEQFF	TGTGCCAGCAGACGGACTGCCTACAATGAGCAGTTCTTC
TRBD1	TRBJ2-7	once	TRBV7-9	CASSLSTGTGGNKEQYF	TGTGCCAGCAGCTTATCAACCGGGACAGGGGGCAATAAAGAGCAGTACTTC
TRBD1	TRBJ2-1	-	TRBV6-5	CASLPDRVSHNEQFF	TGTGCCAGCCTCCCGGACAGGGTTTCTCACAATGAGCAGTTCTTC
-	TRBJ2-1	-	TRBV27	CASSFGRLFNKESYNEQFF	TGTGCCAGCAGCTTTGGGAGGCTCTTCAATAAGGAATCCTACAATGAGCAGTTCTTC
TRBD1	TRBJ2-2	-	TRBV5-1	CASSRGQGSGAGELFF	TGCGCCAGCAGCCGGGGACAGGGCTCTGGGGCCGGGGAGCTGTTTTTT
-	TRBJ2-3	-	TRBV6-6	CASTPRLTDTQYF	TGTGCCAGCACCCCGAGGTTAACAGATACGCAGTATTTT
-	TRBJ2-7	-	TRBV6-5	CASSWFRGYEQYF	TGTGCCAGCAGTTGGTTCAGGGGTTACGAGCAGTACTTC
TRBD1	TRBJ1-4	-	TRBV5-1	CASSLPPDREVDEKLFF	TGCGCCAGCAGCCTACCACCCGACAGGGAAGTCGATGAAAAACTGTTTTTT
TRBD2	TRBJ2-5	-	TRBV10-2	CASRTSGGAGETQYF	TGCGCCAGCAGAACTAGCGGGGGTGCGGGGGAGACCCAGTACTTC